These 6 T cell receptor beta chains originate from one sample sequenced in a study of shared clonotypes between healthy human individuals. Positively selected for CCR7, the CD45RO-negative cells used as naive CD8 cells excluded terminally differentiated effector memory CD45RA+ cells. Generated by immunoSEQ multiplex PCR, the TCRdb table keeps only in-frame clones and is missing some. The table lists hundreds of thousands of clones, over 95% of them singletons. Sequencing was done on a sample of naive CD8+ T cells sorted from blood. The receptor source for this set is a woman aged 25-40 years in good health.

The V gene is TRBV11-2, the J gene TRBJ2-3; D unclear. The CDR3 consists of 13 residues. V lost 3 bases, J lost 0 bases, and 4 bases lay in between. CDR1 and CDR2 from the germline V gene are SGHAT and FQNNGV. In nucleotides, the CDR3 is TGTGCCAGCAGCTTCGCTAGCACAGATACGCAGTATTTT. Encoded protein: CASSFASTDTQYF.

The chain is built from TRBV5-1 and TRBJ2-7, with D perhaps matching TRBD2 (6 bases). Between the trimmed V and J ends, which lost 6 bases and 6 bases, there was a span of 10 bases. The length of the CDR3 is 11 residues. Germline CDR1 SGHRS, CDR2 YFSETQ. CDR3 amino acids: CASKAGIEQYF. The CDR3 DNA sequence: TGCGCCAGCAAGGCGGGGATCGAGCAGTACTTC.

This clone was detected only once. This chain connects TRBV5-1 to TRBJ2-7; TRBD2 aligns across 11 bases. Germline CDR1 SGHRS, CDR2 YFSETQ. The J segment lost 3 bases and the V segment lost 2 bases, leaving 10 bases of the junction unmatched. This CDR3 is built from 17 residues. The CDR3 nucleotides read TGCGCCAGCAGCTTTATAGCGGGAGGGTTCCGCGGCTACGAGCAGTACTTC. It translates to CASSFIAGGFRGYEQYF.

The rearrangement joins TRBV15 to TRBJ1-4, with D possibly TRBD1 on 5 matching bases. The V gene's germline CDR1 is LNHNV and CDR2 YYDKDF (reference sequence). With 0 bases removed from V and 6 bases from J, the gap between germline ends came to 11 bases. This CDR3 is built from 15 residues. CDR3 in DNA: TGTGCCACCAGCAGAGATCAGGGATTTCATGAAAAACTGTTTTTT. Translating it yields CATSRDQGFHEKLFF.

The chain joins TRBV27 to TRBJ2-7; D is uncertain. Trimming cost V 4 bases and J 6 bases, with 10 bases left between them. CDR1 and CDR2 (germline): MNHEY, SMNVEV (reference sequence). CDR3 length: 12 residues. CDR3 residues: CASSSPSREQYF. The CDR3 region has the DNA TGTGCCAGCAGTTCCCCTTCACGCGAGCAGTACTTC.

In the case of this clone: Distinct nucleotide sequences in the sample also encode this CDR3. The chain joins TRBV27 to TRBJ1-5; no definite D call. Germline V lookup: CDR1 MNHEY, CDR2 SMNVEV (reference sequence). Trimming took 5 bases from V and 0 from J, leaving 8 bases between them. The CDR3 is 14 amino acids. CDR3 in DNA: TGTGCCAGCAGTCTGGGCGGTAGCAATCAGCCCCAGCATTTT. It is translated as CASSLGGSNQPQHF.